This T cell receptor beta chain was identified during a study of blood T cell repertoires in COVID-19. Study summary: From the United States, Italy and Spain came samples of acute and convalescent COVID-19. The cDNA or gDNA used as material had been derived from T cells, B-cell-depleted T cells, or PBMCs.

V shed 0 bases, J shed 4 bases, and the junction held 1 base outside the gene matches. The CDR3 runs to 14 residues. Germline CDR1 reads MNHEY; CDR2 reads SVGEGT. Libraries were prepared by immunoSEQ multiplex PCR; TCRdb keeps only in-frame clonotypes and omits some of them. The repertoire includes 50,000 to 85,000 clones, roughly 80% of them detected once, and around 6.3% sits in the top ten. The chain has TRBV6-2 or TRBV6-3 and TRBJ1-2; TRBD1 matches at 8 bases. This receptor was obtained from a man in his sixties with acute or convalescent COVID-19. The specimen sequenced was peripheral blood. The CDR3 coding sequence is TGTGCCAGCAGTTACTCAGACAGGGGCTATGGCTACACCTTC. Protein: CASSYSDRGYGYTF.